Listed below are T cell receptor beta chains from one sample, sequenced in a study of blood T cells in healthy people across ages. TCRdb used MiXCR to reprocess the 5' RACE reads, holding one entry per CDR3 protein. The sample comprises around 650,000 distinct CDR3 sequences, around 43% of which are singletons, and approximately 31% rests with the top ten. Material for sequencing was blood. The receptors stem from a man older than 75 in good health. The conserved cysteine and the conserved F or W are not part of the CDR3 here. The order of the fields is V gene, J gene, CDR3 protein.

>TRBV11-2|TRBJ2-7
ASTLTGNSLLEQY
>TRBV28|TRBJ2-4
ASWGLAGGRAKNIQY
>TRBV20-1|TRBJ1-2
SAQREYGYT
>TRBV5-1|TRBJ1-2
ASSRGQTYGYT
>TRBV7-6|TRBJ2-1
ASSLTGYRNNEQF
>TRBV7-3|TRBJ2-7
ASSRLRDGEQY
>TRBV6-2/TRBV6-3|TRBJ2-3
ASRDLLNTDTQY
>TRBV7-9|NA
ASSLSRLGYNEQY
>TRBV7-3|NA
ASSLLAEGETQY
>TRBV20-1|TRBJ2-7
SARRGRFYEQY
>TRBV7-9|TRBJ2-1
ASSSPPRSYNEQF
>TRBV11-2|TRBJ2-3
ASSFAGGGSGVTDTQY
>TRBV20-1|TRBJ2-5
SAIRGGIKYNEQY
>TRBV25-1|TRBJ2-5
ASSTGWWQETQY
>TRBV2|TRBJ1-2
ASSLRQGNAGYT
>TRBV9|TRBJ2-5
ASSVAPRGGETQY
>TRBV10-3|TRBJ2-6
AISPRTGANVLT
>TRBV20-1|TRBJ2-2
SATTSGRANTGELF
>TRBV4-2|TRBJ1-5
ASSQGANQPQH
>TRBV7-9|TRBJ2-3
ASGQGDTQY
>TRBV6-2/TRBV6-3|TRBJ2-7
ASRATGTGPEQY
>TRBV20-1|TRBJ2-1
SAFSRAGASSYNEQF
>TRBV5-1|TRBJ2-3
ASSLGQALDTQY
>TRBV12-3/TRBV12-4|TRBJ1-1
ASGGFGTTISSTEAF
>TRBV4-1|TRBJ2-1
ASSQETSGGQTYNEQF
>TRBV5-1|TRBJ2-1
ASSPFGGSSYNEQF
>TRBV29-1|TRBJ1-2
SVHAPGGNYGYT